This TCR beta chain was captured by sequencing in a study of CD8+ T cells in alopecia areata. Whole-study findings and limits: Tofacitinib significantly decreased scalp clonality and expanded CD8+ clones among top 100.

Treatment of the sample: oral pan-JAK inhibitor, 5-10 mg twice daily. About this clone itself: No antigen is known for it.

TCR sequencing used cDNA made by reverse transcription of extracted RNA. Here immunoSEQ multiplex PCR was the method, and the copy in TCRdb shows in-frame clones only, minus some. The data hold about 200,000 clones, with about 60% observed a single time. Germline CDR1 reads SGHDT; CDR2 reads YYEEEE. The CDR3 sequence is 14 residues long. Between the trimmed V and J ends, which lost 5 bases and 0 bases, there was a span of 9 bases. This sample comprised CD4+ T cells sorted from blood, obtained at week 4, from a patient treated with tofacitinib. The receptor comes from a human donor with alopecia areata. V is TRBV5-6 and J is TRBJ2-1; tentatively, D is TRBD2 (6 bases). CDR3 in DNA: TGTGCCAGCAGTGGGGGGAGCTCCTACAATGAGCAGTTCTTC. Protein product: CASSGGSSYNEQFF.